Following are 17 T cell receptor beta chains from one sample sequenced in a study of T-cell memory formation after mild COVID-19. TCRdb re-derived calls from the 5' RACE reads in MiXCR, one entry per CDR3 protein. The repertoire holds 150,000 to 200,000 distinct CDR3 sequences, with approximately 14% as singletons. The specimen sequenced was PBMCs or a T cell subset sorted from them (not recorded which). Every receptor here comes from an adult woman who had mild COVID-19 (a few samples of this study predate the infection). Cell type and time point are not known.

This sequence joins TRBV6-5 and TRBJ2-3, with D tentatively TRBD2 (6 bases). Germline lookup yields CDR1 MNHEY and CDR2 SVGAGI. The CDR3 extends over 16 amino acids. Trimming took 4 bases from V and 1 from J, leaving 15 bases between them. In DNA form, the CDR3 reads TGTGCCAGCAGTTCAGGACGGGACTTCGGCACAGATACGCAGTATTTT. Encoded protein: CASSSGRDFGTDTQYF.

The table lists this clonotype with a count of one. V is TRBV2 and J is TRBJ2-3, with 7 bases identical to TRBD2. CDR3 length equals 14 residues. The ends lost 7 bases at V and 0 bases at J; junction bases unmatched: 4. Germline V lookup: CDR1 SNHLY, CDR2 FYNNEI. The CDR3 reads CASNRLASTDTQYF. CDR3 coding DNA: TGTGCCAGCAACCGACTAGCTAGCACAGATACGCAGTATTTT.

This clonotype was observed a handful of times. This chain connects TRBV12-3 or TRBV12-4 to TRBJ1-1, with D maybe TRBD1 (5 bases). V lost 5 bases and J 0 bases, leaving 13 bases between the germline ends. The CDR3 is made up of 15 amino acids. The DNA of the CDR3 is TGTGCCAGCAGTCAACCGGGACTCTTGAACACTGAAGCTTTCTTT. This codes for CASSQPGLLNTEAFF.

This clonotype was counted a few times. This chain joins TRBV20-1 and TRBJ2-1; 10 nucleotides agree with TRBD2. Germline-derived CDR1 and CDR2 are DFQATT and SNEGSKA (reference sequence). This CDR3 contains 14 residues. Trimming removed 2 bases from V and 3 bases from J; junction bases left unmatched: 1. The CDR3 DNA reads TGCAGTGCTAGATCTAGCGGGGGCTACAATGAGCAGTTCTTC. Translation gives CSARSSGGYNEQFF.

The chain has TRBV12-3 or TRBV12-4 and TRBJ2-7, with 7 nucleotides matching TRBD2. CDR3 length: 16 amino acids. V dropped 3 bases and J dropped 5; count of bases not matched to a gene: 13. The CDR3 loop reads CASSLTSWRVLDEQYF. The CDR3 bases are TGTGCCAGCAGTTTGACTAGCTGGAGGGTTCTCGACGAGCAGTACTTC.

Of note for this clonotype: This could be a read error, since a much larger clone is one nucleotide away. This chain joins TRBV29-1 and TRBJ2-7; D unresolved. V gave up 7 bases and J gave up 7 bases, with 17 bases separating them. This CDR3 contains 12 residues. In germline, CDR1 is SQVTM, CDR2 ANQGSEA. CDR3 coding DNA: TGCAGCGATGGTGGCCACTTGGGGGAGCAGTACTTC. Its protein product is CSDGGHLGEQYF.

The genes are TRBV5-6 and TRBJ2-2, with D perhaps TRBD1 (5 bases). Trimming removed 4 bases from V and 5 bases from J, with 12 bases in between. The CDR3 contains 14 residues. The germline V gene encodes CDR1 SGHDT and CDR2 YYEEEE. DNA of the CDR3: TGTGCCAGCAGCCCCCCCTCAGGGACCGGGGAGCTGTTTTTT. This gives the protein CASSPPSGTGELFF.

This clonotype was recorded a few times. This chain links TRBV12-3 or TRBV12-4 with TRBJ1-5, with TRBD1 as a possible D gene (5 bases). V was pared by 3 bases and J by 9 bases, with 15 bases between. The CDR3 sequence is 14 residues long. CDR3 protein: CASSLGQTHGPQHF. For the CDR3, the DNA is TGTGCCAGCAGTTTGGGGCAGACCCATGGGCCCCAGCATTTT.

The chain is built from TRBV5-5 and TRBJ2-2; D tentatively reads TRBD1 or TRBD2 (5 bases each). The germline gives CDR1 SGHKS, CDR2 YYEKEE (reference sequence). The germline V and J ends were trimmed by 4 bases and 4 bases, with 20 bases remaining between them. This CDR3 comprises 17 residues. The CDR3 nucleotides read TGTGCCAGCAGCGGAGGCCCTCCACAGGCTGGCACCGGGGAGCTGTTTTTT. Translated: CASSGGPPQAGTGELFF.

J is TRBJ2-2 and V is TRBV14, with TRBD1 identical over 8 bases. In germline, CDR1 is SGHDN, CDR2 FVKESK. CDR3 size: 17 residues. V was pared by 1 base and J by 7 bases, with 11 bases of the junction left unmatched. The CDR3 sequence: CASSQGQAGGIGGELFF. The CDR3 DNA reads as TGTGCCAGCAGCCAAGGTCAGGCAGGGGGCATCGGCGGGGAGCTGTTTTTT.

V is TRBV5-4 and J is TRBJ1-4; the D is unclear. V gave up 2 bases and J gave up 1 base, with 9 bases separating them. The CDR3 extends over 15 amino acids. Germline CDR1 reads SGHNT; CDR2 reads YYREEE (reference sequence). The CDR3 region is CASSFKGLTNEKLFF. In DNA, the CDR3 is TGTGCCAGCAGCTTTAAGGGTTTAACTAATGAAAAACTGTTTTTT.

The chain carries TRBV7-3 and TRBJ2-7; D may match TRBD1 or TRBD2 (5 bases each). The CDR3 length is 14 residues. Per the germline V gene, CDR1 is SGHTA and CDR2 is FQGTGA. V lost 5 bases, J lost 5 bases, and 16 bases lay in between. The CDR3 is CASSPGPGKDEQYF. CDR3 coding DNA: TGTGCCAGCAGCCCGGGACCAGGGAAGGACGAGCAGTACTTC. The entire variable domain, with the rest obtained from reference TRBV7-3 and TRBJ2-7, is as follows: GAGVSQTPSNKVTEKGKYVELRCDPISGHTALYWYRQSLGQGPEFLIYFQGTGAADDSGLPNDRFFAVRPEGSVSTLKIQRTERGDSAVYLCASSPGPGKDEQYFGPGTRLTVT.

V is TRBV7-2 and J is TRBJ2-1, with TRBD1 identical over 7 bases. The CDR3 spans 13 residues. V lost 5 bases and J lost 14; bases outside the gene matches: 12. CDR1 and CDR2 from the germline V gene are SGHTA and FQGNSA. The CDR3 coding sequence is TGTGCCAGCAGCGCCTATCGACAGGGAACTGAGTTCTTC. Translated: CASSAYRQGTEFF.

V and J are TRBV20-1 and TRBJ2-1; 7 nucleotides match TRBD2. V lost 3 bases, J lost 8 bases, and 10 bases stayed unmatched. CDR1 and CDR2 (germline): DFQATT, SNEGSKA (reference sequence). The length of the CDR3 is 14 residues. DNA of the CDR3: TGCAGTGCTAGGATTGGGAGGGCCGAGGATGAGCAGTTCTTC. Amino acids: CSARIGRAEDEQFF.

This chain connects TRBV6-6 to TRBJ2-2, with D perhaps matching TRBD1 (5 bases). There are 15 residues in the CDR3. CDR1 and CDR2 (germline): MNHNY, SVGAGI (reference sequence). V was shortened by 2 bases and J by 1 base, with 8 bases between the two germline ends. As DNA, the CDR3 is TGTGCCAGCAGTTACCTAAGGGGGAACACCGGGGAGCTGTTTTTT. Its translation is CASSYLRGNTGELFF.

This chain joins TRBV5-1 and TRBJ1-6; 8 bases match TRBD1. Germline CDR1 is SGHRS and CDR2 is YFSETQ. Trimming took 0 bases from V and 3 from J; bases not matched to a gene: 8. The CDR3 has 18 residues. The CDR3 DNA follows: TGCGCCAGCAGCTTGGAAGGGACAGGACCAAACTATAATTCACCCCTCCACTTT. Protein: CASSLEGTGPNYNSPLHF.

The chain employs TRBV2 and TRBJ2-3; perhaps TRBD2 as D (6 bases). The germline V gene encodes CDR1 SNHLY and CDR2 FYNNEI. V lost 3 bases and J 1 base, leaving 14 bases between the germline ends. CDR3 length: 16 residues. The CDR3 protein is CASSDLGRDRTDTQYF. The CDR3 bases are TGTGCCAGCAGTGATTTGGGGCGGGACCGCACAGATACGCAGTATTTT.